The clone carrying this TCR beta chain was counted many times. The CDR3 runs 14 residues. Germline trimming cut 3 bases from V and 2 bases from J; bases unmatched to any gene: 4. Germline CDR1 DFQATT, CDR2 SNEGSKA (reference sequence). Lactation, pregnancy, other autoimmune disease or uncontrolled infection led to exclusion of patients. Diagnosis rested on symptoms, serum thyroxine and TRAb, thyroid ultrasound, and orbital computed tomography. This entry belongs to a study of T cells in Graves' hyperthyroidism and ophthalmopathy. Study as a whole: Peripheral blood was acquired at first diagnosis, ahead of any therapy whatsoever.

RNA transcripts provided the source from which TCR beta CDR3 regions were amplified. When the TCR CDR3 underwent first-round RT-PCR, the HTBI primer set was used. Using its own MiXCR run on the multiplex PCR reads, TCRdb lists one record per CDR3 protein. This sample yields about 640,000 distinct CDR3 sequences, of which less than 25% are seen a single time; about 34% belongs to the top ten. The sequenced material came from blood. The TCR originated in a man aged 30 to 39 with Graves' ophthalmopathy. The chain is built from TRBV20-1 and TRBJ2-7; 10 nucleotides agree with TRBD2. The CDR3 protein is CSARASGGAYEQYF. CDR3 nucleotides: TGCAGTGCTAGGGCTAGCGGGGGTGCCTACGAGCAGTACTTC.